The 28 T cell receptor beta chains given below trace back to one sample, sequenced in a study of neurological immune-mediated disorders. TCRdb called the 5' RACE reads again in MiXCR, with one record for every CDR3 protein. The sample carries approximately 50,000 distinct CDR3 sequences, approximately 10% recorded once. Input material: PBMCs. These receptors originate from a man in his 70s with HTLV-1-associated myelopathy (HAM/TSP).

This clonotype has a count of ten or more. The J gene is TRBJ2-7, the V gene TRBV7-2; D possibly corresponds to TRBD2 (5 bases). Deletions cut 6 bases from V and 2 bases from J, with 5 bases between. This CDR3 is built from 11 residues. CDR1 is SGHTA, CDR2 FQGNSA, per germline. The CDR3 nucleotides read TGTGCCAGCAGACTAGCCTACGAGCAGTACTTC. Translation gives CASRLAYEQYF.

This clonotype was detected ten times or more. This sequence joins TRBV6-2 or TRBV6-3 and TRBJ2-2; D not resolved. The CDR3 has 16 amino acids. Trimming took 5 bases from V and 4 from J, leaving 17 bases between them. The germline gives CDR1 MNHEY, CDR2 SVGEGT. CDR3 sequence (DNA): TGTGCCAGCAGTAGGATCGTGTCAGCTAGCACCGGGGAGCTGTTTTTT. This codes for CASSRIVSASTGELFF.

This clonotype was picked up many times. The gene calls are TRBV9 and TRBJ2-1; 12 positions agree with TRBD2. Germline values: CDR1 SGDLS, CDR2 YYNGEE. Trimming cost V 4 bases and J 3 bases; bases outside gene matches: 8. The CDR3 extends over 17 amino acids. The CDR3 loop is CASSPPSGRAHYNEQFF. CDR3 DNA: TGTGCCAGCAGCCCTCCTAGCGGGAGGGCCCACTACAATGAGCAGTTCTTC. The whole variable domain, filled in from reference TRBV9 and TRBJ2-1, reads DSGVTQTPKHLITATGQRVTLRCSPRSGDLSVYWYQQSLDQGLQFLIQYYNGEERAKGNILERFSAQQFPDLHSELNLSSLELGDSALYFCASSPPSGRAHYNEQFFGPGTRLTVL.

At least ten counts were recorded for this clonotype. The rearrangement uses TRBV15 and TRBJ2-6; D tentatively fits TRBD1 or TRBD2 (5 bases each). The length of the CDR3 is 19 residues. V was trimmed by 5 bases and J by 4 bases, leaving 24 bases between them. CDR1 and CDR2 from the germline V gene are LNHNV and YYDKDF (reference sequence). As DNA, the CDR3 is TGTGCCACCAGCCGGGACCCGGGACCTTTGAGTGGGGGGGCCAACGTCCTGACTTTC. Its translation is CATSRDPGPLSGGANVLTF.

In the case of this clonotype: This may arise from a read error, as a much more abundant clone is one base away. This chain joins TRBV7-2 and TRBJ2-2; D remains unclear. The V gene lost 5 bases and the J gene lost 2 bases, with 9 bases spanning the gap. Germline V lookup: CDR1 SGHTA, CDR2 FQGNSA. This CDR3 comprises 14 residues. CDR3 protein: CASSRNHNTGELFF. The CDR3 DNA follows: TGTGCCAGCAGCCGGAACCACAACACCGGGGAGCTGTTTTTT.

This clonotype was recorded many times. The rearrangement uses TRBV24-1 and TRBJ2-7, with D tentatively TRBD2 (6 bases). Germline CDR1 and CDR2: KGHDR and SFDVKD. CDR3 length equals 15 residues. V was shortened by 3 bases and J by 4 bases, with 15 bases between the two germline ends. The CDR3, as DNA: TGTGCCACCAGTGATAGGGCGTCGGGGAGGTACGAGCAGTACTTC. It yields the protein CATSDRASGRYEQYF.

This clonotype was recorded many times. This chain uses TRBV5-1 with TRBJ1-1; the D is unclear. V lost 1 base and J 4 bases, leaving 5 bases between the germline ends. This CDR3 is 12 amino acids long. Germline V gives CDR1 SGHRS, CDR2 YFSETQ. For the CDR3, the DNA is TGCGCCAGCAGCTTGAGCGGCACTGAAGCTTTCTTT. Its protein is CASSLSGTEAFF.

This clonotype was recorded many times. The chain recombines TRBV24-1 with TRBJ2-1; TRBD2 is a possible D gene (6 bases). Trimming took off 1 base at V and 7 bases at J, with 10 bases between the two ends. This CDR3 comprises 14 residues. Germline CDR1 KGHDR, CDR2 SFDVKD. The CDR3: CATSDFAGRNEQFF. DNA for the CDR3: TGTGCCACCAGTGATTTTGCAGGGAGGAATGAGCAGTTCTTC.

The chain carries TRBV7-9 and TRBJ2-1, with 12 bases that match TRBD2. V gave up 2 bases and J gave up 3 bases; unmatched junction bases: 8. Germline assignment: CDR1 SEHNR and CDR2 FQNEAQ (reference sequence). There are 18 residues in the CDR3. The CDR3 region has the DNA TGTGCCAGCAGCTTACGACTAGCGGGAGAGGTGAACTACAATGAGCAGTTCTTC. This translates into CASSLRLAGEVNYNEQFF.

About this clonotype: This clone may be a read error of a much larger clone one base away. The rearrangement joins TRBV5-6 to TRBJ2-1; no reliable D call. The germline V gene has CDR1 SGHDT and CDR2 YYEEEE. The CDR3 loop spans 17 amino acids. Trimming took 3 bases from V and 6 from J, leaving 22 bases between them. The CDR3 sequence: CASSYASWNGGGNEQFF. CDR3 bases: TGTGCCAGCAGCTATGCGAGCTGGAACGGTGGTGGCAATGAGCAGTTCTTC.

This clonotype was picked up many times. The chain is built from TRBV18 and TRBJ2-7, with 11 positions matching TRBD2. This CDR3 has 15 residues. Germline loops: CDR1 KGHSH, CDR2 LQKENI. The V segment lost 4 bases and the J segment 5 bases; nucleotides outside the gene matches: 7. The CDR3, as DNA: TGTGCCAGCTCACGGTTAGCGGGAGGGCCCCACGAGCAGTACTTC. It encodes CASSRLAGGPHEQYF.

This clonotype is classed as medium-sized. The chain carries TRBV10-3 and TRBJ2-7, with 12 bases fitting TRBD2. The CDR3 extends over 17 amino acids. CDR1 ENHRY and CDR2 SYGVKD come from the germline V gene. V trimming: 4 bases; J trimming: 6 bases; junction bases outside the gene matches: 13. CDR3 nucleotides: TGTGCCATCAGTGTACGACTAGCGGGGGCCGTACTACCCGAGCAGTACTTC. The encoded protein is CAISVRLAGAVLPEQYF.

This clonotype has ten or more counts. CDR3 sequence (DNA): TGTGCCAGCAGCTCCCTTTGGTCGGGACTAGCGGACAATGAGCAGTTCTTC. It translates to CASSSLWSGLADNEQFF. The rearrangement uses TRBV7-9 and TRBJ2-1, with 11 bases aligning to TRBD2. With V trimmed by 4 bases and J by 5 bases, 10 bases remained unmatched. In germline, CDR1 is SEHNR, CDR2 FQNEAQ (reference sequence). CDR3 size: 17 residues.

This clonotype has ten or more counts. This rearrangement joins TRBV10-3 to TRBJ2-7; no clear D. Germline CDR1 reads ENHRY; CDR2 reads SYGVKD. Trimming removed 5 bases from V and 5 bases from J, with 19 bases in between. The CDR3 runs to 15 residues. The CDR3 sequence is CAISTRALESNEQYF. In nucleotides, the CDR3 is TGTGCCATCAGTACCCGGGCTCTTGAATCCAACGAGCAGTACTTC.

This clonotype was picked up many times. CDR3 sequence: CASSLQGGSYEQYF. DNA of the CDR3: TGTGCCAGCAGCTTACAGGGAGGCTCCTACGAGCAGTACTTC. The chain uses TRBV7-2 and TRBJ2-7; D possibly corresponds to TRBD2 (6 bases). Per the germline V gene, CDR1 is SGHTA and CDR2 is FQGNSA. CDR3 length: 14 residues. V was cut by 2 bases and J by 0 bases, with 8 bases left in between.

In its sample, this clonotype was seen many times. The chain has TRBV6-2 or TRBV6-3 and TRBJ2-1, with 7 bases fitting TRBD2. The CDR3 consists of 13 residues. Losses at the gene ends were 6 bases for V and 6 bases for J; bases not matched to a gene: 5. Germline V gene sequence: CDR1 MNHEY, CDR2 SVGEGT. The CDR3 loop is CASSLTSVNEQFF. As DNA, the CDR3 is TGTGCCAGCAGCCTTACTAGCGTCAATGAGCAGTTCTTC.

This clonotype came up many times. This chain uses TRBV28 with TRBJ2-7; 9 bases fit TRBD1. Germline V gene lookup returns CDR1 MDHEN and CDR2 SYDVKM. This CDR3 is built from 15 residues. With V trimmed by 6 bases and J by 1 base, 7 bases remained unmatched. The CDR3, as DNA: TGTGCCAGCAGGCCCCCCGGGACAGGGTCCTACGAGCAGTACTTC. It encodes CASRPPGTGSYEQYF.

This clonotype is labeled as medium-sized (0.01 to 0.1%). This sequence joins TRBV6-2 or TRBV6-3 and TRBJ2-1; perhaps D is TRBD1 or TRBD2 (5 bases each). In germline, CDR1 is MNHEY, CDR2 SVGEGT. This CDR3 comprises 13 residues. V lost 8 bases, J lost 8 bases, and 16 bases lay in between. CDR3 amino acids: CASEGPPGDEQFF. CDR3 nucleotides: TGTGCCAGCGAGGGACCCCCTGGGGATGAGCAGTTCTTC.

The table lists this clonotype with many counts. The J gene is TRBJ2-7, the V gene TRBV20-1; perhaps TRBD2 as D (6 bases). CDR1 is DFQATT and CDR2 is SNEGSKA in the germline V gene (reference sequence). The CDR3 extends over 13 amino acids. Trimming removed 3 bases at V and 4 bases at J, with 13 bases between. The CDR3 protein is CSASPDGSYEQYF. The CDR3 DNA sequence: TGCAGTGCTAGCCCGGACGGGAGTTACGAGCAGTACTTC.

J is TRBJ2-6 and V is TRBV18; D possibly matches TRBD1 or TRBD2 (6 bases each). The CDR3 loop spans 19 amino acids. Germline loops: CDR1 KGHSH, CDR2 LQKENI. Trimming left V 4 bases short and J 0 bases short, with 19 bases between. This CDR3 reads CASSLRGEAHPSGANVLTF. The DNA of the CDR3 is TGTGCCAGCTCACTAAGGGGGGAGGCGCACCCCTCTGGGGCCAACGTCCTGACTTTC. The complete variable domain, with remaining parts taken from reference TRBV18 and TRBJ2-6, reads NAGVMQNPRHLVRRRGQEARLRCSPMKGHSHVYWYRQLPEEGLKFMVYLQKENIIDESGMPKERFSAEFPKEGPSILRIQQVVRGDSAAYFCASSLRGEAHPSGANVLTFGAGSRLTVL.

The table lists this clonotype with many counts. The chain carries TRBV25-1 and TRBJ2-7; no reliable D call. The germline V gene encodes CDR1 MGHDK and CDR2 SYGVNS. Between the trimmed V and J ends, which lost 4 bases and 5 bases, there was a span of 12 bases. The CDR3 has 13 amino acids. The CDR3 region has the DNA TGTGCCAGCAGTGGGAGAAGGCGCGACGAGCAGTACTTC. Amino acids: CASSGRRRDEQYF.

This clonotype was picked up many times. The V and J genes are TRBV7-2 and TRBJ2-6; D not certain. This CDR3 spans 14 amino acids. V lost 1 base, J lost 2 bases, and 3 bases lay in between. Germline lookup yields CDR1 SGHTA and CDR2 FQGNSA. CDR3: CASSLGTGANVLTF. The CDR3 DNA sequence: TGTGCCAGCAGCTTAGGGACTGGGGCCAACGTCCTGACTTTC.

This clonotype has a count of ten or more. CDR3 nucleotide sequence: TGTGCCAGCAGTACCCGACGGGTCGAGCAGTACTTC. This encodes CASSTRRVEQYF. V gene TRBV2 combines with J gene TRBJ2-7; no definite D call. Looked up from germline, CDR1 is SNHLY and CDR2 is FYNNEI. This CDR3 region has 12 residues. Trimming took off 5 bases at V and 6 bases at J, with 11 bases between the two ends.

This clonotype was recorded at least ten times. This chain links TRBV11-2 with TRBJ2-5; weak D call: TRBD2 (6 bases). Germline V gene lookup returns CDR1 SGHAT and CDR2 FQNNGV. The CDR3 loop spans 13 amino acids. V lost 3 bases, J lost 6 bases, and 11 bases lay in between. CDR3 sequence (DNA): TGTGCCAGCAGCTTCGGAGGGATAAAGACCCAGTACTTC. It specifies CASSFGGIKTQYF.

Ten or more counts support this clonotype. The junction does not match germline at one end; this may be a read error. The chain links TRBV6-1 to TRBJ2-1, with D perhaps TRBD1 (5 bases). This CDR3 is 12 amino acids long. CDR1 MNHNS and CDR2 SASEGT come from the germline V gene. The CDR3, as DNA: TGTGCCGGCAGCAGGGCCTCGAATGAGCAGTTCTTC. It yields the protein CAGSRASNEQFF.

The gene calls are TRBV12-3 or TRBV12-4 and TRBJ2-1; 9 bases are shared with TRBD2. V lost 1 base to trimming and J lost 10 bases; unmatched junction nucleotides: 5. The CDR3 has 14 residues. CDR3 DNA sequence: TGTGCCAGCAGTTTAGGGACTAGCGCTACGGAGCAGTTCTTC. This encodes CASSLGTSATEQFF.

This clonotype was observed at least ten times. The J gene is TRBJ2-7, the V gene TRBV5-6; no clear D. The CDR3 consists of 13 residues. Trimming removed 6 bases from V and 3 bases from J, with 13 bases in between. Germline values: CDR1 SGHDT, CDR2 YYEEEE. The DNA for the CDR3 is TGTGCCAGCATGCCGACCGGATACTACGAGCAGTACTTC. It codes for CASMPTGYYEQYF.

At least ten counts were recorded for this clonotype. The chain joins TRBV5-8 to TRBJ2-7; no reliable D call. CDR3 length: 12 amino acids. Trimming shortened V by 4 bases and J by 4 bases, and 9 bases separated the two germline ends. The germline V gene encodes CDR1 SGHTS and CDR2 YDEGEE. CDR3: CASSPERYEQYF. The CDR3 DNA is TGTGCCAGCAGCCCGGAACGATACGAGCAGTACTTC.